The 7 T cell receptor beta chains reported below all come from one sample, sequenced in a study. One entry per CDR3 protein results from TCRdb running MiXCR on the 5' RACE reads. The table lists about 42,000 distinct CDR3 sequences, approximately 22% of them singletons. Tregs were sorted as CD4+CD25+CD127-/low cells. The sequenced material came from Tregs sorted from blood. Source of these receptors: a female donor with breast cancer.

On this clonotype: The missing conserved phenylalanine or tryptophan at the end of this CDR3 makes a read error likely. The chain combines TRBV12-3 or TRBV12-4 with TRBJ2-4; no clear D. This CDR3 is built from 13 residues. V gave up 6 bases and J gave up 6 bases, with 12 bases separating them. The CDR3 spells CASSRIEVNIQYL. In DNA, the CDR3 is TGTGCCAGCAGCCGCATTGAAGTAAACATTCAGTACCTC.

This clonotype is categorized as medium-sized. The CDR3 sequence: CASSLNRDTSYGYTF. The DNA for the CDR3 is TGTGCCAGCAGCTTAAATAGGGACACCTCCTATGGCTACACCTTC. The V and J genes are TRBV7-8 and TRBJ1-2; tentative D call: TRBD1 (6 bases). V lost 2 bases and J lost 4, with 14 bases in between. The germline CDR1 and CDR2 sequences are SGHVS and FQNEAQ. This CDR3 comprises 15 residues.

The CDR3 sequence is CASSGGVTEAFF. CDR3 DNA sequence: TGTGCCAGCAGTGGGGGAGTCACTGAAGCTTTCTTT. The chain is built from TRBV2 and TRBJ1-1; D unresolved. Trimming took off 4 bases at V and 4 bases at J, with 7 bases between the two ends. The CDR3 is 12 amino acids. Germline V gives CDR1 SNHLY, CDR2 FYNNEI.

This clonotype is categorized as medium-sized. This sequence joins TRBV6-6 and TRBJ1-2; D gene ambiguous. CDR1 and CDR2 from the germline V gene are MNHNY and SVGAGI (reference sequence). Trimming cost V 5 bases and J 2 bases, with 12 bases left between them. CDR3 length: 14 amino acids. CDR3 coding DNA: TGTGCCAGCAGTGGTGAGCGCGGAAACTATGGCTACACCTTC. It encodes CASSGERGNYGYTF.

The V gene is TRBV20-1, the J gene TRBJ1-2; TRBD1 is a possible D gene (5 bases). CDR3 length: 15 amino acids. CDR1 and CDR2 from the germline V gene are DFQATT and SNEGSKA (reference sequence). V shed 4 bases and J shed 0 bases, with 15 bases lying between them. As DNA, the CDR3 is TGCAGTGCTAAAGGGGCCCTTGGGTCTAACTATGGCTACACCTTC. Translating it yields CSAKGALGSNYGYTF.

In this sample, this clonotype turned up many times. V is TRBV9 and J is TRBJ2-3; 11 positions agree with TRBD2. V trimming: 4 bases; J trimming: 5 bases; junction bases outside the gene matches: 6. The CDR3 extends over 15 amino acids. The germline CDR1 and CDR2 sequences are SGDLS and YYNGEE. CDR3 amino acids: CASSLAGGLQDTQYF. The CDR3 DNA reads as TGTGCCAGCAGCCTAGCGGGAGGATTGCAAGATACGCAGTATTTT. Full variable domain (outside the CDR3, taken from reference TRBV9 and TRBJ2-3): DSGVTQTPKHLITATGQRVTLRCSPRSGDLSVYWYQQSLDQGLQFLIQYYNGEERAKGNILERFSAQQFPDLHSELNLSSLELGDSALYFCASSLAGGLQDTQYFGPGTRLTVL.

This clonotype was observed a single time. This may be a read error, as it is one base from a much larger clone. The chain links TRBV11-1 to TRBJ1-4; 8 bases map to TRBD1. The CDR3 runs to 15 residues. Germline-derived CDR1 and CDR2 are SGHAT and FQDESV (reference sequence). Trimming removed 5 bases from V and 8 bases from J; junction bases left unmatched: 10. The CDR3 DNA is TGTGCCAGCAGCGGAAGGACAGGGAATCGAGAAAAACTGTTTTTT. It is translated as CASSGRTGNREKLFF.